The 28 T cell receptor beta chains in this list originate from one sample, sequenced in a study of blood T cell repertoires in COVID-19. Clones were read by immunoSEQ multiplex PCR, and TCRdb kept only the in-frame ones, dropping some. The sample has around 100,000 clones, about 77% seen once. Material for sequencing was peripheral blood. These receptors originate from a man in his 70s with active or convalescent COVID-19.

The J gene is TRBJ2-2, the V gene TRBV5-5, with D unclear. Germline V gene lookup returns CDR1 SGHKS and CDR2 YYEKEE (reference sequence). The CDR3 covers 17 residues. The V end was cut by 1 base, the J end by 2 bases, with 15 bases between. The DNA for the CDR3 is TGTGCCAGCAGCTTGTATTGGAGTACCGTTAACACCGGGGAGCTGTTTTTT. Translation gives CASSLYWSTVNTGELFF.

A few counts support this clone. The CDR3 region is CASSLVASGGTEAFF. In DNA, the CDR3 is TGTGCCAGCAGCTTAGTCGCATCCGGGGGAACTGAAGCTTTCTTT. The chain links TRBV13 to TRBJ1-1; possibly TRBD1 for D (5 bases). The germline V gene has CDR1 PRHDT and CDR2 FYEKMQ (reference sequence). The length of the CDR3 is 15 residues. With 1 base removed from V and 5 bases from J, the gap between germline ends came to 14 bases. Based on the CDR3 plus reference TRBV13 and TRBJ1-1, the full variable domain is AAGVIQSPRHLIKEKRETATLKCYPIPRHDTVYWYQQGPGQDPQFLISFYEKMQSDKGSIPDRFSAQQFSDYHSELNMSSLELGDSALYFCASSLVASGGTEAFFGQGTRLTVV.

This chain connects TRBV28 to TRBJ2-7, with 10 bases that match TRBD2. The germline CDR1 and CDR2 sequences are MDHEN and SYDVKM. The V segment lost 6 bases and the J segment 0 bases; nucleotides outside the gene matches: 5. The CDR3 runs to 15 residues. The CDR3 coding sequence is TGTGCCAGCAGCGCCCAGCGGGGGGGCTCCTACGAGCAGTACTTC. As protein: CASSAQRGGSYEQYF.

This chain uses TRBV18 with TRBJ1-2; TRBD1 agrees at 7 bases. This CDR3 has 16 residues. V was pared by 3 bases and J by 4 bases, with 11 bases of the junction left unmatched. Germline lookup yields CDR1 KGHSH and CDR2 LQKENI. The CDR3 nucleotides read TGTGCCAGCTCACCGGGGTTGGGACAGACGGGCTATGGCTACACCTTC. This codes for CASSPGLGQTGYGYTF.

Only a few counts were recorded for this clone. The V and J genes are TRBV24-1 and TRBJ2-3; D may be TRBD1 (6 bases). This CDR3 has 13 residues. V was pared by 3 bases and J by 3 bases, with 6 bases between. Germline V gene lookup returns CDR1 KGHDR and CDR2 SFDVKD. For the CDR3, the DNA is TGTGCCACCAGTGATGGGACAACAGATACGCAGTATTTT. This sequence encodes CATSDGTTDTQYF.

The chain has TRBV7-8 and TRBJ2-7, with 7 bases identical to TRBD1. Germline CDR1 SGHVS, CDR2 FQNEAQ. The CDR3 contains 15 residues. V lost 1 base, J lost 4 bases, and 7 bases stayed unmatched. The DNA of the CDR3 is TGTGCCAGCAGCTTAGTCTCAGGGGGTTCATACGAGCAGTACTTC. Translating it yields CASSLVSGGSYEQYF.

This chain's CDR3 is CASSLGADYNEKLFF. In nucleotides, the CDR3 is TGCGCCAGCAGCTTGGGAGCGGATTATAATGAAAAACTGTTTTTT. V usage is TRBV5-1 and J usage is TRBJ1-4, with unresolved D. V lost 0 bases to trimming and J lost 4 bases, with 10 bases between them. The CDR3 totals 15 residues. CDR1 is SGHRS and CDR2 is YFSETQ in the germline V gene. The full variable domain, in which reference TRBV5-1 and TRBJ1-4 provide the parts outside the CDR3, is KAGVTQTPRYLIKTRGQQVTLSCSPISGHRSVSWYQQTPGQGLQFLFEYFSETQRNKGNFPGRFSGRQFSNSRSEMNVSTLELGDSALYLCASSLGADYNEKLFFGSGTQLSVL.

The chain is built from TRBV5-1 and TRBJ1-1; maybe TRBD1 (5 bases). The CDR3 runs 14 residues. The germline V and J ends were trimmed by 0 bases and 5 bases, with 11 bases remaining between them. CDR1 and CDR2 from the germline V gene are SGHRS and YFSETQ. The CDR3 DNA is TGCGCCAGCAGCTTGGGGGACTTGAGGACTGAAGCTTTCTTT. Protein sequence: CASSLGDLRTEAFF.

V usage is TRBV19 and J usage is TRBJ2-1; D gene uncertain. Germline CDR1 reads LNHDA; CDR2 reads SQIVND (reference sequence). The length of the CDR3 is 13 residues. The V end was cut by 5 bases, the J end by 4 bases, with 9 bases between. This chain's CDR3 is CASSLTFYNEQFF. CDR3 bases: TGTGCCAGTAGTTTGACATTTTACAATGAGCAGTTCTTC.

V gene TRBV24-1 combines with J gene TRBJ2-5; D perhaps matches TRBD1 (5 bases). V was pared by 2 bases and J by 4 bases, with 10 bases between. The CDR3 spans 14 residues. Germline-derived CDR1 and CDR2 are KGHDR and SFDVKD. The DNA for the CDR3 is TGTGCCACCAGTGATTCTCAGGGCTCAGAGACCCAGTACTTC. Residues: CATSDSQGSETQYF.

This chain links TRBV5-5 with TRBJ2-2; 8 bases line up with TRBD1. The CDR3 runs to 14 residues. Germline lookup yields CDR1 SGHKS and CDR2 YYEKEE (reference sequence). V trimming: 4 bases; J trimming: 7 bases; junction bases outside the gene matches: 6. The CDR3 DNA follows: TGTGCCAGCAGCCTGGACAGGGCGGGCGGGGAGCTGTTTTTT. This sequence encodes CASSLDRAGGELFF.

V usage is TRBV9 and J usage is TRBJ2-5, with 12 nucleotides matching TRBD2. V lost 3 bases to trimming and J lost 2 bases; unmatched junction nucleotides: 5. CDR3 length: 16 residues. The V gene's germline CDR1 is SGDLS and CDR2 YYNGEE. The CDR3 is CASSAWTSGAQETQYF. In DNA, the CDR3 is TGTGCCAGCAGCGCCTGGACTAGCGGGGCTCAAGAGACCCAGTACTTC.

The chain joins TRBV9 to TRBJ2-7; D not resolved. The CDR3 extends over 12 amino acids. Trimming removed 4 bases at V and 4 bases at J, with 9 bases between. Per germline, CDR1 SGDLS and CDR2 YYNGEE. CDR3 amino acids: CASSTDPYEQYF. For the CDR3, the DNA is TGTGCCAGCAGCACAGACCCATACGAGCAGTACTTC.

This chain links TRBV19 with TRBJ2-3, with D possibly TRBD1 on 6 matching bases. The CDR3 has 15 residues. Trimming left V 5 bases short and J 2 bases short, with 14 bases between. Germline V gives CDR1 LNHDA, CDR2 SQIVND (reference sequence). CDR3 region: CASSPRTANTDTQYF. CDR3 in DNA: TGTGCCAGTAGTCCTCGGACAGCTAACACAGATACGCAGTATTTT.

The table lists this clone with a few counts. This chain joins TRBV6-2 or TRBV6-3 and TRBJ2-7; 9 nucleotides match TRBD1. Germline-derived CDR1 and CDR2 are MNHEY and SVGEGT. The CDR3 has 15 residues. V shed 5 bases, J shed 3 bases, and the junction held 8 bases outside the gene matches. The CDR3 sequence: CASSDRGTGIYEQYF. In nucleotides, the CDR3 is TGTGCCAGCAGTGATCGCGGGACAGGGATCTACGAGCAGTACTTC.

The chain joins TRBV27 to TRBJ1-2; 7 bases agree with TRBD1. V lost 4 bases, J lost 7 bases, and 3 bases stayed unmatched. The CDR3 runs 12 residues. Per the germline V gene, CDR1 is MNHEY and CDR2 is SMNVEV (reference sequence). DNA of the CDR3: TGTGCCAGCAGTTCGACAGGGACTGGCTACACCTTC. The encoded protein is CASSSTGTGYTF.

This sequence joins TRBV18 and TRBJ2-3, with 14 bases lining up with TRBD2. The CDR3 runs 16 residues. The germline gives CDR1 KGHSH, CDR2 LQKENI. Trimming removed 6 bases from V and 4 bases from J; junction bases left unmatched: 6. CDR3: CASSGGTSGRSDTQYF. The CDR3 DNA reads TGTGCCAGCTCTGGAGGGACTAGCGGGAGATCAGATACGCAGTATTTT.

J is TRBJ1-4 and V is TRBV6-5; D ambiguous. The CDR3 runs 13 residues. CDR1 and CDR2 (germline): MNHEY, SVGAGI. V was clipped by 6 bases and J by 7 bases, with 12 bases between them. In DNA form, the CDR3 reads TGTGCCAGCAGCAACAGTTTGATTGAAAAACTGTTTTTT. Protein sequence: CASSNSLIEKLFF.

The V call is TRBV4-1, the J call TRBJ1-4, with 10 bases aligning to TRBD1. With 3 bases clipped from V and 8 bases from J, the junction kept 15 bases outside the gene matches. The germline V gene has CDR1 MGHRA and CDR2 YSYEKL. The CDR3 length is 18 residues. The CDR3 DNA follows: TGCGCCAGCAGCCACTTCCCGGACAGGGGGTTGGTGTACGAAAAACTGTTTTTT. As protein: CASSHFPDRGLVYEKLFF.

This clone was detected a few times. The chain is built from TRBV2 and TRBJ2-5; D gene uncertain. CDR1 and CDR2 (germline): SNHLY, FYNNEI. The CDR3 has 12 residues. Trimming pared 5 bases from V and 4 bases from J, leaving 8 bases between. The CDR3 DNA is TGTGCCAGCAGTTACAACAGAGAGACCCAGTACTTC. It yields the protein CASSYNRETQYF.

This clone was observed a single time. The chain is built from TRBV4-2 and TRBJ2-1; 9 bases match TRBD2. Germline CDR1 reads LGHNA; CDR2 reads YNFKEQ. J lost 5 bases, V lost 1 base, and 6 bases had no gene match. This CDR3 spans 16 amino acids. The CDR3 loop reads CASSQGLAARNNEQFF. For the CDR3, the DNA is TGTGCCAGCAGCCAAGGACTAGCGGCGAGGAACAATGAGCAGTTCTTC.

J is TRBJ1-2 and V is TRBV27; 10 positions match TRBD1. Germline V gene lookup returns CDR1 MNHEY and CDR2 SMNVEV (reference sequence). The CDR3 consists of 14 residues. J lost 10 bases, V lost 5 bases, and 10 bases had no gene match. CDR3 nucleotide sequence: TGTGCCAGCAGTAGACCGGGACAGGGGAGTGACTACACCTTC. This codes for CASSRPGQGSDYTF.

This sequence joins TRBV3-1 (or the pseudogene TRBV3-2) and TRBJ2-2; 7 bases align to TRBD1. Germline V lookup: CDR1 LGHDT, CDR2 YNNKEL (reference sequence). Trimming at V came to 7 bases and at J to 6 bases, leaving 5 bases not matched to a gene. This CDR3 is built from 13 residues. For the CDR3, the DNA is TGTGCCAGCAATATCCAGGGGGCCGGGGAGCTGTTTTTT. Its protein product is CASNIQGAGELFF.

As DNA, the CDR3 is TGTGCCAGCAGCCAAGAATGGCTAGCGGGGGAATACAATGAGCAGTTCTTC. This encodes CASSQEWLAGEYNEQFF. The rearrangement uses TRBV4-2 and TRBJ2-1, with 10 bases that match TRBD2. This CDR3 has 17 amino acids. With 0 bases clipped from V and 4 bases from J, the junction kept 6 bases outside the gene matches. CDR1 is LGHNA and CDR2 is YNFKEQ in the germline V gene.

This clone was recorded only once. The genes are TRBV5-4 and TRBJ2-1, with D uncertain. This CDR3 contains 13 residues. CDR1 is SGHNT and CDR2 is YYREEE in the germline V gene (reference sequence). V dropped 0 bases and J dropped 9 bases, with 10 bases sitting between them. CDR3: CASSLELIGEQFF. CDR3 bases: TGTGCCAGCAGCTTGGAATTAATCGGTGAGCAGTTCTTC. The full variable domain, rest sourced from reference TRBV5-4 and TRBJ2-1, is ETGVTQSPTHLIKTRGQQVTLRCSSQSGHNTVSWYQQALGQGPQFIFQYYREEENGRGNFPPRFSGLQFPNYSSELNVNALELDDSALYLCASSLELIGEQFFGPGTRLTVL.

As for this clone: Other DNA sequences within the sample encode an identical CDR3. The gene calls are TRBV18 and TRBJ2-7, with a possible D match to TRBD2 (7 bases). The CDR3 is made up of 15 amino acids. The germline V and J ends were trimmed by 2 bases and 1 base, with 12 bases remaining between them. CDR1 is KGHSH and CDR2 is LQKENI in the germline V gene. This CDR3 reads CASSPSGGLSYEQYF. The CDR3, as DNA: TGTGCCAGCTCACCATCGGGGGGCTTGTCCTACGAGCAGTACTTC. Based on the CDR3 plus reference TRBV18 and TRBJ2-7, the full variable domain is NAGVMQNPRHLVRRRGQEARLRCSPMKGHSHVYWYRQLPEEGLKFMVYLQKENIIDESGMPKERFSAEFPKEGPSILRIQQVVRGDSAAYFCASSPSGGLSYEQYFGPGTRLTVT.

This chain connects TRBV2 to TRBJ1-4; possibly TRBD1 for D (5 bases). CDR3 length: 15 residues. The germline V gene has CDR1 SNHLY and CDR2 FYNNEI. The V gene lost 6 bases and the J gene lost 7 bases, with 18 bases spanning the gap. The CDR3 here is CASSPPGGVSEKLFF. CDR3 coding DNA: TGTGCCAGCAGCCCCCCCGGGGGGGTGAGTGAAAAACTGTTTTTT. The full variable domain, rest sourced from reference TRBV2 and TRBJ1-4, is EPEVTQTPSHQVTQMGQEVILRCVPISNHLYFYWYRQILGQKVEFLVSFYNNEISEKSEIFDDQFSVERPDGSNFTLKIRSTKLEDSAMYFCASSPPGGVSEKLFFGSGTQLSVL.

The rearrangement uses TRBV12-3 or TRBV12-4 and TRBJ2-2, with a weak D call TRBD1 (5 bases). The ends were cut back, 6 bases at V and 5 bases at J, with 10 bases in the middle. The CDR3 consists of 13 residues. The DNA for the CDR3 is TGTGCCAGCAGACGAAAGGGGACCGGGGAGCTGTTTTTT. Protein sequence: CASRRKGTGELFF.